The 15 T cell receptor beta chains presented below share a single source sample, sequenced in a study of OX40 agonist ivuxolimab in advanced cancers. The data were produced by immunoSEQ multiplex PCR, yet TCRdb's version contains in-frame clones alone and is incomplete. There are about 68,000 clones in the sample; 86% occur only once, and around 2.1% lies in the top ten. The sequences come from CD4+ or CD8+ T cells sorted from blood, collected in a trial of the OX40 agonist ivuxolimab. The receptors were sampled from an adult with an advanced solid tumor such as melanoma, head and neck, liver or kidney cancer.

The chain employs TRBV6-4 and TRBJ1-2, with 8 nucleotides matching TRBD1. Germline values: CDR1 MRHNA, CDR2 SNTAGT. This CDR3 is built from 14 residues. The V segment lost 5 bases and the J segment 4 bases; nucleotides outside the gene matches: 6. The CDR3 sequence is CASSPTGEFYGYTF. Written as DNA, the CDR3 is TGTGCCAGCAGTCCGACAGGGGAATTCTATGGCTACACCTTC.

The genes are TRBV6-5 and TRBJ1-2; D unresolved. This CDR3 region has 16 residues. Trimming pared 4 bases from V and 4 bases from J, leaving 19 bases between. The germline V gene encodes CDR1 MNHEY and CDR2 SVGAGI. The chain's CDR3 is CASSLGSSSQFYGYTF. Written as DNA, the CDR3 is TGTGCCAGCAGTTTAGGGTCCTCAAGCCAGTTCTATGGCTACACCTTC.

The CDR3 loop reads CASSLVSAPYEQYF. The CDR3 nucleotides read TGTGCCAGCAGTTTGGTGAGCGCTCCCTACGAGCAGTACTTC. The chain employs TRBV28 and TRBJ2-7; D not certain. This CDR3 contains 14 residues. CDR1 is MDHEN, CDR2 SYDVKM, per germline. Trimming left V 3 bases short and J 2 bases short, with 11 bases between.

A remark on this clone: A read error may produce the germline difference seen at one junction end. V and J are TRBV11-3 and TRBJ1-2, with D possibly TRBD1 on 6 matching bases. Germline CDR1 reads SGHNT; CDR2 reads YENEEA. This CDR3 is built from 12 residues. CDR3 sequence reads: CASSQGQLPVHF. CDR3 in DNA: TGTGCCAGCAGCCAAGGACAGCTACCCGTCCACTTC.

The rearrangement links TRBV11-2 to TRBJ1-1, with TRBD1 as a possible D gene (5 bases). The CDR3 runs to 13 residues. The V and J ends lost 6 bases and 0 bases respectively, with 8 bases between them. Germline CDR1 is SGHAT and CDR2 is FQNNGV. CDR3 coding DNA: TGTGCCAGCAGGGAGGACATGAACACTGAAGCTTTCTTT. Translated: CASREDMNTEAFF.

The V gene is TRBV7-3, the J gene TRBJ2-1; 8 nucleotides line up with TRBD1. J gave up 1 base and V 4 bases, and 3 bases lay outside the gene matches. Germline loops: CDR1 SGHTA, CDR2 FQGTGA. The CDR3 is made up of 15 amino acids. CDR3 sequence: CASSSDRGSYNEQFF. CDR3 bases: TGTGCCAGCAGCTCCGACAGGGGATCCTACAATGAGCAGTTCTTC.

This clone has only one observation. The chain is built from TRBV27 and TRBJ2-4; 9 bases line up with TRBD1. In germline, CDR1 is MNHEY, CDR2 SMNVEV (reference sequence). The ends lost 5 bases at V and 6 bases at J; junction bases unmatched: 8. This CDR3 is 15 amino acids long. CDR3 sequence (DNA): TGTGCCAGCAGTACCCGACAGGGGGGGAGAAACATTCAGTACTTC. It is translated as CASSTRQGGRNIQYF.

This rearrangement joins TRBV29-1 to TRBJ2-1; TRBD1 matches 7 bases. The CDR3 runs to 11 residues. Trimming removed 7 bases from V and 7 bases from J; junction bases left unmatched: 4. The germline V gene encodes CDR1 SQVTM and CDR2 ANQGSEA. The CDR3 DNA is TGCAGCGGGGGACAGAGAAATGAGCAGTTCTTC. Translating gives CSGGQRNEQFF.

The V call is TRBV27, the J call TRBJ1-5; D is unresolved. CDR1 and CDR2 (germline): MNHEY, SMNVEV (reference sequence). CDR3 length: 13 residues. Trimming left V 3 bases short and J 2 bases short, with 5 bases between. CDR3 nucleotides: TGTGCCAGCAGTTTTAAGGGCAATCAGCCCCAGCATTTT. This codes for CASSFKGNQPQHF.

The chain has TRBV5-1 and TRBJ2-1; 8 bases line up with TRBD2. Trimming took 7 bases from V and 5 from J; bases not matched to a gene: 11. This CDR3 spans 15 amino acids. The V gene's germline CDR1 is SGHRS and CDR2 YFSETQ. The CDR3 is CASGAAAGVHNEQFF. The CDR3 DNA is TGCGCCAGCGGAGCGGCAGCGGGAGTCCACAATGAGCAGTTCTTC.

The chain uses TRBV29-1 and TRBJ2-3; D perhaps matches TRBD2 (5 bases). V lost 4 bases to trimming and J lost 6 bases, with 20 bases between them. The CDR3 runs 15 residues. Germline values: CDR1 SQVTM, CDR2 ANQGSEA. The CDR3 spells CSVGAGSPRGDTQYF. The CDR3 region has the DNA TGCAGCGTTGGGGCGGGTTCCCCTCGCGGGGATACGCAGTATTTT.

This chain links TRBV5-5 with TRBJ1-4; D gene ambiguous. The CDR3 has 16 amino acids. The ends were cut back, 0 bases at V and 7 bases at J, with 16 bases in the middle. Per the germline V gene, CDR1 is SGHKS and CDR2 is YYEKEE (reference sequence). The CDR3 sequence is CASSLGSTARSEKLFF. CDR3 nucleotide sequence: TGTGCCAGCAGCTTGGGCTCCACAGCGAGGAGTGAAAAACTGTTTTTT.

This chain connects TRBV10-3 to TRBJ2-5; D gene uncertain. V was trimmed by 3 bases and J by 5 bases, leaving 13 bases between them. The CDR3 runs to 14 residues. Germline values: CDR1 ENHRY, CDR2 SYGVKD. CDR3: CAISDGQDGETQYF. CDR3 nucleotides: TGTGCCATCAGTGACGGGCAGGACGGGGAGACCCAGTACTTC.

The chain is built from TRBV19 and TRBJ1-2; tentatively, D is TRBD1 (5 bases). CDR3 length: 14 residues. Germline CDR1 is LNHDA and CDR2 is SQIVND (reference sequence). The V and J ends lost 4 bases and 4 bases respectively, with 13 bases between them. CDR3 protein: CASSKSGRTYGYTF. As DNA, the CDR3 is TGTGCCAGTAGTAAGTCGGGACGGACCTATGGCTACACCTTC.

The chain is built from TRBV28 and TRBJ2-7; 7 bases are shared with TRBD2. The CDR3 loop spans 18 amino acids. With V trimmed by 7 bases and J by 3 bases, 21 bases remained unmatched. Germline assignment: CDR1 MDHEN and CDR2 SYDVKM. The CDR3 bases are TGTGCCAGCACCTTATCCCTGGGGGGGGGTTCGAATCTCTACGAGCAGTACTTC. It specifies CASTLSLGGGSNLYEQYF.